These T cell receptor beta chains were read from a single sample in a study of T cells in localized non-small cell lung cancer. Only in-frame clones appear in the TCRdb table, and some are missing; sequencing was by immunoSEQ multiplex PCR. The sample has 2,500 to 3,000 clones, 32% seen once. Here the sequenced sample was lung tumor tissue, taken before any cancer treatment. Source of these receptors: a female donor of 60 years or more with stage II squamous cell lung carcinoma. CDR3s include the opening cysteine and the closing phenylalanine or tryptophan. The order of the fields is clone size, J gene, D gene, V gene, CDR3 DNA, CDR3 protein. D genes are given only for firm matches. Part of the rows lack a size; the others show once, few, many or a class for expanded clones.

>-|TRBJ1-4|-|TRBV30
TGTGCCTGGGATCGGGGCCTGAATGAAAAACTGTTTTTT
CAWDRGLNEKLFF
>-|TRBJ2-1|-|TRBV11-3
TGTGCCAGCAGCCCGGACCCCGGGATCGATGAGCAGTTCTTC
CASSPDPGIDEQFF
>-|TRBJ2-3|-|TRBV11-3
TGTGCCAGCAGCTTAAACGCACTCGCAGATACGCAGTATTTT
CASSLNALADTQYF
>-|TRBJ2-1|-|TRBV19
TGTGCCAGTAGTATCTCGGCGGGGAGCTACAATGAGCAGTTCTTC
CASSISAGSYNEQFF
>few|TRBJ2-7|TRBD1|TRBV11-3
TGTGCCAGCAGCTTAGGAACAGGGGGATTACGCGAGCAGTACTTC
CASSLGTGGLREQYF
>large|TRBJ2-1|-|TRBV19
TGTGCCAGTAGTATCGGGGCGGGTTCCTCCTACAATGAGCAGTTCTTC
CASSIGAGSSYNEQFF
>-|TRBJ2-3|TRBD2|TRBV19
TGTGCCAGTAGTATCGCCGGGACTAGCGGGGCCGGTAAGCAGTATTTT
CASSIAGTSGAGKQYF
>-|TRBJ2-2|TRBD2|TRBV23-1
TGCGCCAGCAGATCTAGCGGGTCCGGGGAGCTGTTTTTT
CASRSSGSGELFF
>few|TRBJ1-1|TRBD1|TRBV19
TGTGCCAGTAGTGTCAACAGGGGAAATAAGAACACTGAAGCTTTCTTT
CASSVNRGNKNTEAFF
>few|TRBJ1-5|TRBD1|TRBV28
TGTGCCACCCAGGGGGCGAGCGGCAATCAGCCCCAGCATTTT
CATQGASGNQPQHF
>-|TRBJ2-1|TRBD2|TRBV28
TGTGCCAGCCTGGGGGCTAGCGGGAGTTACAATGAGCAGTTCTTC
CASLGASGSYNEQFF
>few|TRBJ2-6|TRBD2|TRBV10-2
TGCGCCAGCAGCGGACTAGCGGGCTCTGGGGCCAACGTCCTGACTTTC
CASSGLAGSGANVLTF
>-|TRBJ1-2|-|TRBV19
TGTGGCTGTGGGGCTCCCGGAAACCATAATGGCTACACCTTC
CGCGAPGNHNGYTF
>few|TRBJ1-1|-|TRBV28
TGTGCCAGTCCTCCACCCCGTACCTCGAACACTGAAGCTTTCTTT
CASPPPRTSNTEAFF
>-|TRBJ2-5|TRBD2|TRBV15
TGTGCCACCAGCCCTAGCGGGAGTCTAGAGACCCAGTACTTC
CATSPSGSLETQYF
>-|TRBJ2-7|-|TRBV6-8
TGTGCCAGCAGCCCAGCACCGGACCGTGCGCGGCAGTACTTC
CASSPAPDRARQYF
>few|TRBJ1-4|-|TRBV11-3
TGTGCCAGCAGCTTGGCCGTAGGGCCTAATGAAAAACTGTTTTTT
CASSLAVGPNEKLFF
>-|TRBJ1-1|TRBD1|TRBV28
TGTGCCAGCAGTTCCTCCCTGGGGACAGGGAACACTGAAGCTTTCTTT
CASSSSLGTGNTEAFF
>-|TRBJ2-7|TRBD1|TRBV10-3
TGTGCCATCAGTGAGCTTGGACAGGGTTCGGACGAGCAGTACTTC
CAISELGQGSDEQYF
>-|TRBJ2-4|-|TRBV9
TGTGCCAGCAGTGCACAGGGTAAAAACATTCAGTACTTC
CASSAQGKNIQYF
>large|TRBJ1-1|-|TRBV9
TGTGCCAGCAGCCCCCGGACAGCTAATGAAGCTTTCTTT
CASSPRTANEAFF
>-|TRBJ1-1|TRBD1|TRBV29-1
TGCAGCGCCATGACAGGGGCCACTGAAGCTTTCTTT
CSAMTGATEAFF
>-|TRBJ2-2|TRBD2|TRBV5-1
TGCGCCAGCAGCTTGGCCGGTGCTAGCGGGAGCGGGAACACCGGGGAGCTGTTTTTT
CASSLAGASGSGNTGELFF
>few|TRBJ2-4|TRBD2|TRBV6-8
TGTGCCAGGTGCGAACGACTAGCGGGGGGGTTAGCCAAAAACATTCAGTACTTC
CARCERLAGGLAKNIQYF
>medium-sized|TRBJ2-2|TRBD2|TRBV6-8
TGTGCCAGCAGGACCTGGGAGCGGGAGGGCCCCGGGGAGCTGTTTTTT
CASRTWEREGPGELFF
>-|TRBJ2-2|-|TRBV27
TGTGCCAGCAGTTTCGTGGGTCAGGGTTTGACCGGGGAGCTGTTTTTT
CASSFVGQGLTGELFF
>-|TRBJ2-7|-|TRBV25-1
TGTGCCAGCGACCGGGACTCCTCTCCCTACGAGCAGTACTTC
CASDRDSSPYEQYF
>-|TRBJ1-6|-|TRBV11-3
TGTGCCAGCAGCCCGGGGGGGAGCTCCTATAATTCACCCCTCCACTTT
CASSPGGSSYNSPLHF
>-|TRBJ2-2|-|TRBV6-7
TGTGCCAGCGAGGGGACCGGGGAGCTGTTTTTT
CASEGTGELFF
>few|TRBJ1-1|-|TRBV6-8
TGTGCCAGCAACCTTCGGGGACCTCTGTCCCGGAGCACTGAAGCTTTCTTT
CASNLRGPLSRSTEAFF
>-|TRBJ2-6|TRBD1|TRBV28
TGTGCCAGCAGTACACAGGGGAAGGGGGCCAACGTCCTGACTTTC
CASSTQGKGANVLTF
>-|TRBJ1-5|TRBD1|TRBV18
TGTGCCAGCTCGCTTGGACAGGGTGGGTTGGGTAGCAATCAGCCCCAGCATTTT
CASSLGQGGLGSNQPQHF
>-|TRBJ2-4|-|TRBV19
TGTGCCAGTAGTAGAGGAGGGGGACCGTTAGCCAAAAACATTCAGTACTTC
CASSRGGGPLAKNIQYF
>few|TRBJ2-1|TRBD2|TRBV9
TGTGCCAGCAGCCCCGGACTAGCGGAATACAATGAGCAGTTCTTC
CASSPGLAEYNEQFF
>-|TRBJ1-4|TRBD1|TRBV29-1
TGCAGCGTTGAAGTCAGGGGGCGTGAAAAACTGTTTTTT
CSVEVRGREKLFF
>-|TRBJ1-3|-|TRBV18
TGTGCCAGCTCCGAAGGGCAGGGCAGAAACACCATATATTTT
CASSEGQGRNTIYF
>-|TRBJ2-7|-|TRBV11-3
TGTGCCAGCAGCCCGGCCCCAACCGGCCTTGGCGAGCAGTACTTC
CASSPAPTGLGEQYF
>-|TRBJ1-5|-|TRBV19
TGTGCCAGTAGCCTGATCGAACAGGGCGGGAATCAGCCCCAGCATTTT
CASSLIEQGGNQPQHF
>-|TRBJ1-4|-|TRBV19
TGTGCCAGTAGTTGGGCAACTAATGAAAAACTGTTTTTT
CASSWATNEKLFF
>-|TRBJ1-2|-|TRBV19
TGTGCCAGTAGTATAGGCCCGGTAGGGTGGTATGGCTACACCTTC
CASSIGPVGWYGYTF
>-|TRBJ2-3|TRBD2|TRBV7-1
TGTGCCAGCTTATCGGGCTCGGGACTAGCGGGAGGCGGCACAGATACGCAGTATTTT
CASLSGSGLAGGGTDTQYF
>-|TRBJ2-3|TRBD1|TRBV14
TGTGCCAGCAGCCAATTTGAGGGGGCAGGAGATACGCAGTATTTT
CASSQFEGAGDTQYF
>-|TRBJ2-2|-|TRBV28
TGTGCCAGCGGGCCTGGACGCACCGGGGAGCTGTTTTTT
CASGPGRTGELFF
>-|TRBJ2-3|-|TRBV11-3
TGTGCCAGCAGCCCAGGGGGGGGAAAGGATACGCAGTATTTT
CASSPGGGKDTQYF
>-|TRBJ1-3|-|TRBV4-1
TGCGCCAGCAGCCAATCAGGGCGGAGCACCATATATTTT
CASSQSGRSTIYF
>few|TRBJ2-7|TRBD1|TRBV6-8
TGTGCCAGCAGTCAAGACAGGGGATCCTACGAGCAGTACTTC
CASSQDRGSYEQYF
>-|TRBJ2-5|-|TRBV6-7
TGTGCCAGCACAGGGGACCACCAAGAGACCCAGTACTTC
CASTGDHQETQYF
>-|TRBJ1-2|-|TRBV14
TGTGCCAGCAGCCAAGATGGGGCCACGATGGGTGGCTACACCTTC
CASSQDGATMGGYTF
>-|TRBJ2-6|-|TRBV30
TGTGCCTGGGCCTACTCTGGGGCCAACGTCCTGACTTTC
CAWAYSGANVLTF
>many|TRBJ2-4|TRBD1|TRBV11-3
TGTGCCAGCAAAATACGGACAGGAACAAACATTCAGTACTTC
CASKIRTGTNIQYF
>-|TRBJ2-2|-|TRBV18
TGTGCCAGCTCACCTTCGAAGGGCCTAAACACCGGGGAGCTGTTTTTT
CASSPSKGLNTGELFF
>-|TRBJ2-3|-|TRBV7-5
TGTGCCAGCAGCTTGGGGCTAGCGGGAGACGCAGATACGCAGTATTTT
CASSLGLAGDADTQYF
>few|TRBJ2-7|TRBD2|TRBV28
TGTGCCAGCAGTTCCCTAGCGGGAGATAAATCCTACGAGCAGTACTTC
CASSSLAGDKSYEQYF
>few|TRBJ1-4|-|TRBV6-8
TGTGCCAGCAGTCGGGATGATGAAAAACTGTTTTTT
CASSRDDEKLFF